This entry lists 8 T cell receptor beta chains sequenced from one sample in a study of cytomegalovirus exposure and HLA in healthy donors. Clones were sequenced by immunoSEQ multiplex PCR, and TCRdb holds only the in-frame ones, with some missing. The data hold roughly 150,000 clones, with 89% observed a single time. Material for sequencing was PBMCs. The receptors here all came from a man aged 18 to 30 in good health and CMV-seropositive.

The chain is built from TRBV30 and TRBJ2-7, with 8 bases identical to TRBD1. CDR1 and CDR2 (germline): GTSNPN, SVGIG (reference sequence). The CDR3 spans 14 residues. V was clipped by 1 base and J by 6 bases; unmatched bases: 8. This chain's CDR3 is CAWSGQGRRGEQYF. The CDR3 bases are TGTGCCTGGAGTGGACAGGGGCGAAGGGGCGAGCAGTACTTC.

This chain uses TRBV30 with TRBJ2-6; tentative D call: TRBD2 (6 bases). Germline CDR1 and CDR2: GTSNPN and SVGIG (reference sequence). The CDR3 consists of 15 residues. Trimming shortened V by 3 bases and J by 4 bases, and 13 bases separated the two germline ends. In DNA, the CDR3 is TGTGCCTGGAGCTGGGACTTTTCAGGGGCCAACGTCCTGACTTTC. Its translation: CAWSWDFSGANVLTF.

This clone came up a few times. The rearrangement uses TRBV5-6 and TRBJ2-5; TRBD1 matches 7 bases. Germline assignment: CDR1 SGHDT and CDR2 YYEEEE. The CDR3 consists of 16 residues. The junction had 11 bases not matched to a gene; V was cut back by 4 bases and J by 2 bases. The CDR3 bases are TGTGCCAGCAGCCACACGACAGGGAATATGCAAGAGACCCAGTACTTC. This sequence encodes CASSHTTGNMQETQYF.

The CDR3 DNA reads as TGTGCCATCAGTGAAGGGGGCACTGAAGCTTTCTTT. This sequence encodes CAISEGGTEAFF. This chain joins TRBV10-3 and TRBJ1-1; TRBD1 might be the D (6 bases). The CDR3 runs to 12 residues. Trimming took 3 bases from V and 4 from J, leaving 6 bases between them. The germline gives CDR1 ENHRY, CDR2 SYGVKD.

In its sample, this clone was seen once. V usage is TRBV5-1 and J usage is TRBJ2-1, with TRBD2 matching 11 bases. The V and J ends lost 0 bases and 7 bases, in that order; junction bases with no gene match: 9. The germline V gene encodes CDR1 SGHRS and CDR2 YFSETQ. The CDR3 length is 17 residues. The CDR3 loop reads CASSLGGTSGLVNEQFF. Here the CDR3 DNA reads TGCGCCAGCAGCTTGGGGGGGACTAGCGGCTTAGTAAATGAGCAGTTCTTC.

The CDR3: CASSPMSRAGSYGYTF. As DNA, the CDR3 is TGTGCCAGCTCACCAATGAGCAGGGCGGGGAGCTATGGCTACACCTTC. The chain joins TRBV18 to TRBJ1-2; tentatively, D is TRBD1 (5 bases). This CDR3 spans 16 amino acids. V was trimmed by 2 bases and J by 4 bases, leaving 17 bases between them. From germline, CDR1 is KGHSH and CDR2 LQKENI.

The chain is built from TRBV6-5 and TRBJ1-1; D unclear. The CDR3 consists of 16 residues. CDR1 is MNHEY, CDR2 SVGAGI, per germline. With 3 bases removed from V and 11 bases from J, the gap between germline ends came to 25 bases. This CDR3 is CASSYKALPQSRMAFF. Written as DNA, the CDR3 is TGTGCCAGCAGTTATAAGGCCCTCCCCCAAAGCAGGATGGCTTTCTTT.

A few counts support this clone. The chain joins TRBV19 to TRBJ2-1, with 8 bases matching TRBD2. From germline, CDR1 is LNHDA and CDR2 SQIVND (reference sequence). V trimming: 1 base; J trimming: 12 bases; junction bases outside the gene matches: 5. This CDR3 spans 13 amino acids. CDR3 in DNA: TGTGCCAGTAGTATAGGTACTAGCGGCGGGCAGTTCTTC. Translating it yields CASSIGTSGGQFF.